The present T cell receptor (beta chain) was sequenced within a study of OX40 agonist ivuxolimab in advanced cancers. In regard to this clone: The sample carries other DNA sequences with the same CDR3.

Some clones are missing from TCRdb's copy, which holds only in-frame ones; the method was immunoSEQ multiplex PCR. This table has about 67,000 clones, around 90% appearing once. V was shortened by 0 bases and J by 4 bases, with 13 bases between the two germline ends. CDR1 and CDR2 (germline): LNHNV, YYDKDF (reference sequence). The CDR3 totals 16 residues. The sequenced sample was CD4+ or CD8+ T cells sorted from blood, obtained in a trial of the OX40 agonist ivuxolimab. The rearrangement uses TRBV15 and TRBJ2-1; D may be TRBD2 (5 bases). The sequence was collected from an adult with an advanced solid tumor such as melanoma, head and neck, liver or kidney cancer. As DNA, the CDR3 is TGTGCCACCAGCAGAGACGGAGGTTCTCGTTACAATGAGCAGTTCTTC. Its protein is CATSRDGGSRYNEQFF.